The clone carrying this T cell receptor beta chain has a single count. Its target is unknown. The junction differs from germline at one of its ends, possibly a read error. The data originate from a study of a mutant IDH1 vaccine in newly diagnosed glioma. In the study overall: Among treated patients, around 62% were male and around 40% female, and mean age was approximately 40 years.

Sequencing used immunoSEQ multiplex PCR; TCRdb keeps in-frame clones, though not all of them. Among 70,000 or so clones listed, approximately 86% were seen once. Sample time point: week 35, safety follow-up. In every dose of vaccine, 300 ug of mutant IDH1 20-mer peptide was given alongside topical imiquimod. The sequence came from a man aged 25 to 40 with glioma. The source was PBMCs, collected from a glioma patient whose treatment included an IDH1 peptide vaccine.

The CDR3 DNA follows: TGTGCCAGCAGCCAGACTAGCGGGAGGGCCTATCTCTCCCACAATGAGCAGTTCTTC. This codes for CASSQTSGRAYLSHNEQFF. The chain joins TRBV27 to TRBJ2-1, with TRBD2 matching 14 bases. The germline V gene has CDR1 MNHEY and CDR2 SMNVEV (reference sequence). The CDR3 is 19 residues long.